The following is a TCR beta chain sequence with its context. Libraries were prepared by immunoSEQ multiplex PCR; TCRdb keeps only in-frame clonotypes and omits some of them. The sample yields 40,000 to 60,000 clones, about four fifths seen once. The data belong to a study of PD-L1 blockade in urothelial cancer. Looking at the study overall: Prior regimens of chemotherapy numbered 0 to 3 per patient. After treatment start, blood was analyzed at 3 weeks (second dose) and at 6 weeks. Counts from blood samples showed a median of 141,255 T cells.

Time point denoted: peripheral blood 6 weeks after treatment start. Anywhere from 1 to 8 samples came from each patient, spanning pretreatment and on-treatment. The germline gives CDR1 WNHNN, CDR2 SYGVQD (reference sequence). The V and J ends lost 5 bases and 8 bases respectively, with 16 bases between them. The CDR3 runs 14 residues. The J gene is TRBJ1-5, the V gene TRBV10-1; D possibly corresponds to TRBD1 (5 bases). The sample in question was PBMCs, obtained around atezolizumab (anti-PD-L1) treatment. This receptor was taken from a man aged 70-80 years with urothelial cancer. CDR3 sequence reads: CASSSGTAREPQHF. In DNA form, the CDR3 reads TGCGCCAGCAGTAGCGGGACGGCTCGTGAGCCCCAGCATTTT.